This T cell receptor beta chain was sequenced in a study of cytomegalovirus exposure and HLA in healthy donors. The study's findings and limits: Immune exposure information available was restricted to CMV serostatus.

On this clone: Antigen unknown. This specimen includes other DNA sequences encoding the same CDR3.

The PCR made use of 60 Vbeta and 13 Jbeta primers. Sequenced by immunoSEQ multiplex PCR; TCRdb stores in-frame clones only, minus some. The sample yields about 140,000 clones, around 82% seen once. Every donor was a healthy person donating bone marrow. At the time of sampling, donors were nominally healthy, though unrecorded immune exposures were likely. The receptor comes from a man between 18 and 29 years old in good health and CMV-seropositive. Sequencing was performed on PBMCs.

The CDR3 region is CASSLTTGELFF. The CDR3, as DNA: TGTGCCAGCAGTTTGACTACCGGGGAGCTGTTTTTT. The J gene is TRBJ2-2, the V gene TRBV28; unclear D gene. The CDR3 contains 12 residues. Germline V lookup: CDR1 MDHEN, CDR2 SYDVKM. Trimming cost V 3 bases and J 5 bases, with 4 bases left between them.